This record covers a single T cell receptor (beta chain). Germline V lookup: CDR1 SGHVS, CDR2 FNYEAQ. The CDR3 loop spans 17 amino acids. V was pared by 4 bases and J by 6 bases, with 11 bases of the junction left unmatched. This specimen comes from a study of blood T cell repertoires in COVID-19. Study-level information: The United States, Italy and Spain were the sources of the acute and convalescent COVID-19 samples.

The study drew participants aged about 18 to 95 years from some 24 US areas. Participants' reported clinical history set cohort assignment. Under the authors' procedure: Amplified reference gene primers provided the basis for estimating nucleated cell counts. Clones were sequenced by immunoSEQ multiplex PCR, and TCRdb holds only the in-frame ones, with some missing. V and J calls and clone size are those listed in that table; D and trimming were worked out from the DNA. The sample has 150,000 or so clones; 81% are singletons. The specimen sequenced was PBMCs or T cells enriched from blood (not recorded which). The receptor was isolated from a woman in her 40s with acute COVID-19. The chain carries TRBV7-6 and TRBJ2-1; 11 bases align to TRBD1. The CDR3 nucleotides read TGTGCCAGCAGCTCGCAGACACGGGGACAGGGGGTCAATGAGCAGTTCTTC. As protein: CASSSQTRGQGVNEQFF.